This entry is about one T cell receptor beta chain. The antigen remains undetermined. At one end, the junction sequence differs from germline, possibly due to a read error. This sample is part of a study of somatic mutations in cytotoxic T cells in rheumatoid arthritis. On the study more broadly: Immediately following diagnosis and ahead of any treatment, patient blood (30 ml EDTA) was drawn. The flow sorting of some V beta antibody-stained T-cell populations reached nearly 100% purity, and the sorted populations included V beta1+ cells sequenced for TCRB. General study points: Within 8 of 65 patients, the single biggest CD8+ clone made up more than 20% of CD8+ cells.

The investigators isolated CD4+ and CD8+ cells by positive magnetic bead selection and checked their purity by flow cytometry. Germline loops: CDR1 LNHDA, CDR2 SQIVND (reference sequence). This CDR3 comprises 13 residues. Some clones are missing from TCRdb's copy, which holds only in-frame ones; the method was immunoSEQ multiplex PCR. The repertoire holds more than 2,500 clones, with about 83% as singletons. Sequenced input: CD8+ T cells sorted from blood. V gene TRBV19 combines with J gene TRBJ2-7, with 7 bases fitting TRBD1. This TCR came from a woman between 45 and 60 years old with rheumatoid arthritis. This CDR3 is CASIGGQSFEQYF. The CDR3 DNA reads TGTGCCAGTATAGGGGGACAGTCCTTCGAGCAGTACTTC.